What follows are 3 T cell receptor beta chains derived from one specimen sequenced in a study of blood T cells in healthy people across ages. Primers used in a second PCR of roughly 6 to 11 cycles were a sample-barcoded 5' primer and a J-beta primer mix. TCRdb redid the calling of the 5' RACE reads with MiXCR, one entry per CDR3 protein. The sample includes about 1.1 million distinct CDR3 sequences, around two fifths of them seen just once. Sequencing was done on a sample of blood. The receptors derive from a man in his late teens or twenties in good health.

This clonotype was counted between two and nine times. The chain recombines TRBV12-3 or TRBV12-4 with TRBJ2-6; TRBD1 agrees at 10 bases. There are 17 residues in the CDR3. V was clipped by 3 bases and J by 1 base; unmatched bases: 3. DNA of the CDR3: TGTGCCAGCAGTTTTAGGACAGGGGGATCTGGGGCCAACGTCCTGACTTTC. Translating gives CASSFRTGGSGANVLTF.

As regards this clonotype: One end of the junction varies from germline; a read error may be responsible. The chain joins TRBV4-2 to TRBJ1-1, with TRBD1 matching over 7 bases. This CDR3 has 17 residues. Germline CDR1 LGHNA, CDR2 YNFKEQ. The CDR3 here is CASNQDRDILPNTEAFF. CDR3 DNA: TGTGCCAGCAACCAAGACAGGGATATTTTACCGAACACTGAAGCTTTCTTT.

The chain combines TRBV7-2 with TRBJ2-3; D ambiguous. Trimming removed 0 bases from V and 1 base from J, with 8 bases in between. Germline CDR1 SGHTA, CDR2 FQGNSA. The CDR3 has 15 residues. The CDR3 sequence: CASSLASLGTDTQYF. The CDR3 coding sequence is TGTGCCAGCAGCTTAGCGTCGCTCGGCACAGATACGCAGTATTTT.